The clone carrying this T cell receptor beta chain was recorded many times. These data are taken from a study of read filtering for tumor transcriptome and immune sequencing. The library was built from about 400 ng RNA with molecular barcoded adaptors for alpha/delta and beta/gamma chains. TCRdb reprocessed the reads via MiXCR and lists one record per CDR3 protein. The table shows 40,000 or so distinct CDR3 sequences, with about 14% occurring only once. V was shortened by 3 bases and J by 0 bases, with 11 bases between the two germline ends. CDR1 is SQVTM, CDR2 ANQGSEA, per germline. The length of the CDR3 is 14 residues.

What was sequenced was a population of CD138-negative cells sorted from bone marrow. This chain uses TRBV29-1 with TRBJ2-5; perhaps TRBD2 as D (6 bases). The sequence was obtained from a donor aged 40 or older with multiple myeloma. Here the CDR3 DNA reads TGCAGCGTTGAGGACTACACCTACCAAGAGACCCAGTACTTC. Encoded protein: CSVEDYTYQETQYF.